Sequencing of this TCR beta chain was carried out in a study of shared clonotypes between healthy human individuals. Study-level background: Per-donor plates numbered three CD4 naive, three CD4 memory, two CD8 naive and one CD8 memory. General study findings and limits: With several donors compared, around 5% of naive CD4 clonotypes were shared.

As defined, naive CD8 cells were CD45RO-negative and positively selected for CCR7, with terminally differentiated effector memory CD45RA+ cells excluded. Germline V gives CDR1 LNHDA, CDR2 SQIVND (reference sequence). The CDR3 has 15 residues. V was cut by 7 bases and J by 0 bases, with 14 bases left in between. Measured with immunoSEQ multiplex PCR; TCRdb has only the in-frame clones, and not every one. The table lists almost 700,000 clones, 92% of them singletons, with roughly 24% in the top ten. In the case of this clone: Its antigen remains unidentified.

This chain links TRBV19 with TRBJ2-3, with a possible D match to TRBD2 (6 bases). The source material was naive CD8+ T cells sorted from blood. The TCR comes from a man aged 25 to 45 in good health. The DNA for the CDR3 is TGTGCCAGTAAATCGGGCGGGGCTAGCACAGATACGCAGTATTTT. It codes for CASKSGGASTDTQYF.